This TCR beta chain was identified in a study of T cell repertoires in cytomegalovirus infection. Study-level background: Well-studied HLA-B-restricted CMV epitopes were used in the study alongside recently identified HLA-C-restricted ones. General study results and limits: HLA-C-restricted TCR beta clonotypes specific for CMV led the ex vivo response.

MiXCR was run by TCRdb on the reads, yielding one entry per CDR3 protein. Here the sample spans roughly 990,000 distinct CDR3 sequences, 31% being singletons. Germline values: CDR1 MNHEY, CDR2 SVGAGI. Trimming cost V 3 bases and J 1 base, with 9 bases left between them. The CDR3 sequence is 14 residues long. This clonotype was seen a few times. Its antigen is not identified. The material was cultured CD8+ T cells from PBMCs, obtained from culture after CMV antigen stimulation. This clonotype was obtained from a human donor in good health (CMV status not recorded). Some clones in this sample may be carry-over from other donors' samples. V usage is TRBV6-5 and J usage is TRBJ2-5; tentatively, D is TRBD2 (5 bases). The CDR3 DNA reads TGTGCCAGCAGTTATCTAGCCGTCCAAGAGACCCAGTACTTC. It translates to CASSYLAVQETQYF.